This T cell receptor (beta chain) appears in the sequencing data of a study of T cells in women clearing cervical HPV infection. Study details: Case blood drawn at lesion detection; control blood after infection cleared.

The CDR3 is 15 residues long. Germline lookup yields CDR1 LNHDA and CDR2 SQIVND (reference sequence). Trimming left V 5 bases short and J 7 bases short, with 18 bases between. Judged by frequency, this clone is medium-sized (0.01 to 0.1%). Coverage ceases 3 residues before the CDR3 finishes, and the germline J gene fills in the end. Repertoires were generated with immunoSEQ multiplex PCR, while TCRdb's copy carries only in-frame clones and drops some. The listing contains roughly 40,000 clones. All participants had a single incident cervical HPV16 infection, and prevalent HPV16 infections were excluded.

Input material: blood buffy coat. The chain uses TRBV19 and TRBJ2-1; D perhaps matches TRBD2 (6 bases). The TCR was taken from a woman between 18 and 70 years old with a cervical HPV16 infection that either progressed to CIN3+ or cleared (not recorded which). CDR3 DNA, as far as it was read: TGTGCCAGTAGTCATCCGGGACTCATGAGGAATGAG. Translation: CASSHPGLMRNE. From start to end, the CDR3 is CASSHPGLMRNEQFF. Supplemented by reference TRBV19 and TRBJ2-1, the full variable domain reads DGGITQSPKYLFRKEGQNVTLSCEQNLNHDAMYWYRQDPGQGLRLIYYSQIVNDFQKGDIAEGYSVSREKKESFPLTVTSAQKNPTAFYLCASSHPGLMRNEQFFGPGTRLTVL.